This TCR beta chain was documented in a study of cytomegalovirus exposure and HLA in healthy donors. The repertoire was sequenced with immunoSEQ multiplex PCR; TCRdb's copy has only in-frame clones and lacks some. The sample has a few hundred thousand clones, about 90% seen once. Germline CDR1 and CDR2: SGHNT and YYREEE (reference sequence). The CDR3 is made up of 14 amino acids. The junction had 5 bases not matched to a gene; V was cut back by 4 bases and J by 6 bases. The donors belonged to the roughly 130-subject validation cohort, separate from the approximately 670-subject first cohort. The TCR sequence derives from a young woman in good health and CMV-seronegative. The chain recombines TRBV5-4 with TRBJ2-4; 9 bases line up with TRBD1. Material for sequencing was PBMCs. In nucleotides, the CDR3 is TGTGCCAGCAGCACCGGACAGGGGACAAACATTCAGTACTTC. Its translation is CASSTGQGTNIQYF.